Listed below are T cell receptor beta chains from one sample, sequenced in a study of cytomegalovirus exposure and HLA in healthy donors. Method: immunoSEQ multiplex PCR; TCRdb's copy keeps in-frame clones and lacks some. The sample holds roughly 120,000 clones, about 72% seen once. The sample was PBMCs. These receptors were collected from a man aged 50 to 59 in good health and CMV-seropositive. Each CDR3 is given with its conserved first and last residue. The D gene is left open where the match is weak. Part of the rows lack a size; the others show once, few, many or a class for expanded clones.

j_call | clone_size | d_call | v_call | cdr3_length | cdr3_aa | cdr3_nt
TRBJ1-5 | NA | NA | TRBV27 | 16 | CASSAMGGRINQPQHF | TGTGCCAGCAGCGCGATGGGCGGGCGGATCAATCAGCCCCAGCATTTT
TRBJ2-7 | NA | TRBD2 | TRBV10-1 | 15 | CASSETSGSFYEQYF | TGCGCCAGCAGTGAAACTAGCGGGAGTTTTTACGAGCAGTACTTC
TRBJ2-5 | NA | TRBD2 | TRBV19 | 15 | CASSILAGAQETQYF | TGTGCCAGTAGTATTCTAGCGGGTGCCCAGGAGACCCAGTACTTC
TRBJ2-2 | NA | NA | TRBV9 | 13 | CASSRTTTGELFF | TGTGCCAGCAGTAGGACTACCACCGGGGAGCTGTTTTTT
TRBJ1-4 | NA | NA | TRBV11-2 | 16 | CASSLQPSSDSEKLFF | TGTGCCAGCAGCTTACAACCCTCTTCGGACAGTGAAAAACTGTTTTTT
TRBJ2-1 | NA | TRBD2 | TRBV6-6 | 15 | CASSWGLAGGSEQFF | TGTGCCAGCAGCTGGGGACTAGCGGGAGGGAGTGAGCAGTTCTTC
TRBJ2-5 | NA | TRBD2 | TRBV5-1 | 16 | CASSLLSSGGEETQYF | TGCGCCAGCAGCTTGTTGTCTAGCGGGGGGGAAGAGACCCAGTACTTC
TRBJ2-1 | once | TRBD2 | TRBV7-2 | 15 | CASSIGTSTYNEQFF | TGTGCCAGCAGCATCGGGACTAGCACCTACAATGAGCAGTTCTTC
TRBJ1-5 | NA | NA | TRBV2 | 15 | CASSVQGHSNQPQHF | TGTGCCAGCAGTGTCCAGGGACATAGCAATCAGCCCCAGCATTTT
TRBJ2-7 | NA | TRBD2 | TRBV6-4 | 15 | CASSISGRPSREQYF | TGTGCCAGCAGTATCAGCGGGAGGCCTTCGAGGGAGCAGTACTTC
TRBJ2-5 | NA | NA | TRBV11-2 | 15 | CASSLRVTEQETQYF | TGTGCCAGCAGCTTAAGGGTGACAGAACAAGAGACCCAGTACTTC